Listed below are T cell receptor beta chains from one sample, sequenced in a study of blood T cell repertoires in COVID-19. Produced via immunoSEQ multiplex PCR; TCRdb's table is partial and in-frame only. Found here are a few hundred thousand clones, about 83% of them singletons; the top ten hold approximately 9.3%. The source material was PBMCs or T cells enriched from blood (not recorded which). The receptors come from a woman in her fifties or sixties who had recovered from COVID-19. Each CDR3 is given with its conserved first and last residue. A D gene is named only where the DNA matches it firmly. Only some rows state a clone size, as once, few, many or a class for expanded clones.

>TRBJ1-1|-|-|TRBV27
CASSSRIRGVNTEAFF
TGTGCCAGCAGTTCCCGAATCCGGGGAGTGAACACTGAAGCTTTCTTT
>TRBJ1-3|few|-|TRBV28
CASLGGSGNTIYF
TGTGCCAGCCTGGGGGGCTCTGGAAACACCATATATTTT
>TRBJ2-3|once|-|TRBV5-1
CASSDVTGGTQYF
TGCGCCAGCAGCGATGTGACTGGCGGAACGCAGTATTTT
>TRBJ1-1|-|-|TRBV4-3
CASSLSSANTEAFF
TGCGCCAGCAGTCTAAGTAGTGCGAACACTGAAGCTTTCTTT
>TRBJ1-5|-|TRBD1|TRBV19
CASSIGGQSTLQHF
TGTGCCAGTAGTATAGGGGGACAGAGCACGCTCCAGCATTTT
>TRBJ1-1|once|TRBD1|TRBV10-3
CAINVGGPYTEAFF
TGTGCCATCAATGTAGGGGGCCCCTACACTGAAGCTTTCTTT
>TRBJ2-1|-|-|TRBV10-2
CASKAGLNEQFF
TGCGCCAGCAAGGCAGGGTTGAATGAGCAGTTCTTC
>TRBJ1-4|few|TRBD1|TRBV7-9
CASRKDRVGLANEKLFF
TGTGCCAGCAGGAAGGACAGGGTTGGGTTGGCTAATGAAAAACTGTTTTTT
>TRBJ2-7|-|-|TRBV16
CASSQGSLSEQYF
TGTGCCAGCAGCCAAGGTTCTCTTAGCGAGCAGTACTTC
>TRBJ2-4|few|TRBD2|TRBV3-1/TRBV3-2
CASSQYIAGKRYF
TGTGCCAGCAGCCAATATATAGCGGGGAAACGTTACTTC